The clone carrying this T cell receptor (beta chain) was counted a few times. The sample originates from a study of identical twins' blood T cells. As for the study in general: About 6 alpha and six beta libraries together yielded about 50 million reads.

TCRdb called the 5' RACE reads again in MiXCR, with one record for every CDR3 protein. The sample has 350,000 to 400,000 distinct CDR3 sequences; 25% to 35% are singletons. The CDR3 is 15 amino acids. V was trimmed by 2 bases and J by 0 bases, leaving 8 bases between them. Germline V gene sequence: CDR1 SGHAT, CDR2 FQNNGV. The sequence derives from a woman between 18 and 49 years old in good health. The sequenced material came from PBMCs. This chain links TRBV11-2 with TRBJ2-1; perhaps TRBD2 as D (5 bases). In DNA form, the CDR3 reads TGTGCCAGCAGCTTAAGCGGAAACTCCTACAATGAGCAGTTCTTC. Translated, it gives CASSLSGNSYNEQFF. The full variable domain, rest sourced from reference TRBV11-2 and TRBJ2-1, is EAGVAQSPRYKIIEKRQSVAFWCNPISGHATLYWYQQILGQGPKLLIQFQNNGVVDDSQLPKDRFSAERLKGVDSTLKIQPAKLEDSAVYLCASSLSGNSYNEQFFGPGTRLTVL.